This T cell receptor beta chain originates from a study of control samples from healthy donors and cancer patients. TCRdb's copy holds only in-frame clones and misses some; the assay was immunoSEQ multiplex PCR. The sample has 150,000 or so clones; over 85% are singletons. Trimming cost V 3 bases and J 1 base, with 12 bases left between them. CDR3 length equals 15 residues. Germline V gene sequence: CDR1 SEHNR, CDR2 FQNEAQ (reference sequence). V usage is TRBV7-9 and J usage is TRBJ2-5; D is possibly TRBD1 or TRBD2 (5 bases each). This receptor was taken from a man younger than 30 in good health. The specimen sequenced was blood. This CDR3 reads CASSFGTAFQETQYF. The CDR3 DNA reads TGTGCCAGCAGCTTCGGGACCGCCTTCCAAGAGACCCAGTACTTC.